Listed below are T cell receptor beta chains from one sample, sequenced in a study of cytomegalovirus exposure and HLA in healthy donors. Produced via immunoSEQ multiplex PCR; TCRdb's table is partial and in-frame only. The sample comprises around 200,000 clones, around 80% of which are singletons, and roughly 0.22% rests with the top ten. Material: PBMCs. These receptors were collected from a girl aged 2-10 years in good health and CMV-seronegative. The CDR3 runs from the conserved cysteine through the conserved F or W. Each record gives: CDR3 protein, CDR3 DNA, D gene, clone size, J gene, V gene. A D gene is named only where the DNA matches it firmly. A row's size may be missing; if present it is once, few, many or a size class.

CSVDSGGLGTQYF	TGCAGCGTTGATTCCGGGGGTCTCGGGACCCAGTACTTC	NA	NA	TRBJ2-5	TRBV29-1
CASSPSVYGYTF	TGTGCCAGCAGCCCCTCTGTCTATGGCTACACCTTC	NA	NA	TRBJ1-2	TRBV7-2
CSGNRAAEAFF	TGCAGCGGCAACAGGGCCGCTGAAGCTTTCTTT	NA	few	TRBJ1-1	TRBV29-1
CASSLALRGYEQFF	TGTGCCAGCAGCTTGGCCCTGAGGGGGTATGAGCAGTTCTTC	NA	NA	TRBJ2-1	TRBV5-4
CASSQERGNEQFF	TGCGCCAGCAGCCAAGAACGGGGCAATGAGCAGTTCTTC	NA	NA	TRBJ2-1	TRBV4-1
CASSSPGDTEAFF	TGTGCCAGCAGCTCTCCAGGGGACACTGAAGCTTTCTTT	NA	few	TRBJ1-1	TRBV7-9
CASSHGRRDSDLNTEAFF	TGTGCCAGCAGCCATGGTCGAAGAGACAGCGATTTGAACACTGAAGCTTTCTTT	NA	NA	TRBJ1-1	TRBV4-2
CASRKGNTGVLGNQPQHF	TGTGCCAGCAGAAAGGGGAACACAGGGGTTCTGGGGAATCAGCCCCAGCATTTT	TRBD1	NA	TRBJ1-5	TRBV27
CASSFTLQGNGYTF	TGCGCCAGCAGCTTTACTTTGCAGGGTAATGGCTACACCTTC	NA	NA	TRBJ1-2	TRBV5-1
CASSWSLAGIYEQYF	TGTGCCAGTAGTTGGTCACTAGCGGGAATCTACGAGCAGTACTTC	TRBD2	once	TRBJ2-7	TRBV19
CASSVTTGSYEQYF	TGCGCCAGCAGCGTCACGACAGGGTCCTACGAGCAGTACTTC	TRBD1	NA	TRBJ2-7	TRBV5-1
CASSNGGADTQYF	TGTGCCAGCAGTAACGGGGGGGCCGATACGCAGTATTTT	TRBD2	NA	TRBJ2-3	TRBV2
CASMAGMSNTEAFF	TGTGCCAGTATGGCAGGGATGTCGAACACTGAAGCTTTCTTT	NA	NA	TRBJ1-1	TRBV19
CASSVAPEGEQFF	TGTGCCAGCAGCGTAGCTCCGGAGGGTGAGCAGTTCTTC	NA	NA	TRBJ2-1	TRBV9
CASSSLRTGNEQYF	TGTGCCAGCAGCTCACTCCGGACAGGCAACGAGCAGTACTTC	TRBD1	NA	TRBJ2-7	TRBV13
CASSLGQGTEAFF	TGTGCCAGCAGCTTAGGACAGGGCACTGAAGCTTTCTTT	TRBD1	NA	TRBJ1-1	TRBV7-9
CASSIGQGGGNTIYF	TGCGCCAGCAGCATTGGACAGGGGGGAGGAAACACCATATATTTT	TRBD1	NA	TRBJ1-3	TRBV5-1
CSASGDTQYF	TGCAGTGCTAGCGGGGATACGCAGTATTTT	NA	NA	TRBJ2-3	TRBV20-1
CASTLTGTSAYNEQFF	TGTGCCAGCACCTTGACCGGGACTAGCGCTTACAATGAGCAGTTCTTC	TRBD2	NA	TRBJ2-1	TRBV2
CASSLPGQYVRGGNEQFF	TGCGCCAGCAGCTTGCCGGGACAGTACGTTCGGGGAGGAAATGAGCAGTTCTTC	NA	NA	TRBJ2-1	TRBV5-1
CASSIAGVPEAFF	TGTGCCAGTAGTATAGCCGGGGTACCTGAAGCTTTCTTT	NA	NA	TRBJ1-1	TRBV19
CAISASSKGLYEQYF	TGTGCCATCAGTGCGTCTAGCAAGGGACTCTACGAGCAGTACTTC	NA	NA	TRBJ2-7	TRBV10-3
CASSFRGQGTTDTQYF	TGTGCCAGCAGCTTTAGGGGACAGGGGACCACAGATACGCAGTATTTT	TRBD1	NA	TRBJ2-3	TRBV7-6
CASSGLLLRTAAFMTYEQYF	TGTGCCAGCAGCGGTCTATTACTCCGGACAGCGGCGTTTATGACCTACGAGCAGTACTTC	NA	NA	TRBJ2-7	TRBV14
CASSDDRLNTEAFF	TGCGCCAGCAGTGATGACAGGTTGAACACTGAAGCTTTCTTT	NA	few	TRBJ1-1	TRBV10-1
CSSRSDRGKLTF	TGTTCCAGCAGGTCCGACAGGGGGAAGTTGACCTTC	TRBD1	once	TRBJ1-2	TRBV7-9
CASSEGTPDLYEQYF	TGTGCCAGCAGTGAAGGGACTCCCGACCTCTACGAGCAGTACTTC	NA	NA	TRBJ2-7	TRBV6-1
CASSPPGGGRAPLRYNEQFF	TGTGCCAGCTCACCCCCCGGCGGCGGGAGGGCCCCTTTGAGATACAATGAGCAGTTCTTC	TRBD2	NA	TRBJ2-1	TRBV18
CASAQPSSGEQYF	TGCGCCAGCGCGCAACCGTCTAGTGGAGAGCAGTACTTC	NA	NA	TRBJ2-7	TRBV5-1
CASSQPGGNYGYTF	TGTGCCAGCAGCCAGCCAGGGGGAAACTATGGCTACACCTTC	TRBD1	few	TRBJ1-2	TRBV4-2
CASSQDVARGGDYGYTF	TGCGCCAGCAGCCAAGATGTAGCGAGGGGAGGTGACTATGGCTACACCTTC	NA	NA	TRBJ1-2	TRBV4-1
CATSRGRQGRQTQYF	TGTGCCACCAGCAGAGGTCGACAGGGGAGGCAGACCCAGTACTTC	TRBD1	NA	TRBJ2-5	TRBV15
CASRGGTRLSYEQYF	TGTGCCAGCAGGGGAGGAACCAGACTCTCCTACGAGCAGTACTTC	NA	once	TRBJ2-7	TRBV6-4
CASSQGQPYGYTF	TGCGCCAGCAGCCAGGGACAGCCCTATGGCTACACCTTC	TRBD1	NA	TRBJ1-2	TRBV4-1
CASSPLGSSYGYTF	TGTGCCAGCAGTCCCCTGGGCAGCTCCTATGGCTACACCTTC	NA	once	TRBJ1-2	TRBV28
CASSTSRETQYF	TGTGCCAGCAGCACGTCGAGGGAGACCCAGTACTTC	NA	NA	TRBJ2-5	TRBV7-9
CASSSLLRGPGREQYF	TGTGCCAGCAGTTCCCTCCTCAGGGGCCCAGGACGCGAGCAGTACTTC	NA	NA	TRBJ2-7	TRBV27
CASSLGLAEETQYF	TGTGCCAGCAGCCTAGGACTAGCGGAAGAGACCCAGTACTTC	TRBD2	NA	TRBJ2-5	TRBV7-2
CASRLLETGNTEAFF	TGTGCCAGCAGACTCCTAGAGACGGGGAACACTGAAGCTTTCTTT	NA	few	TRBJ1-1	TRBV6-1
CASSVAGGVDTQYF	TGTGCCAGCAGCGTAGCGGGAGGGGTAGATACGCAGTATTTT	TRBD2	NA	TRBJ2-3	TRBV7-2
CASGQGVRTGELFF	TGTGCCAGTGGACAGGGGGTCAGAACCGGGGAGCTGTTTTTT	TRBD1	NA	TRBJ2-2	TRBV19